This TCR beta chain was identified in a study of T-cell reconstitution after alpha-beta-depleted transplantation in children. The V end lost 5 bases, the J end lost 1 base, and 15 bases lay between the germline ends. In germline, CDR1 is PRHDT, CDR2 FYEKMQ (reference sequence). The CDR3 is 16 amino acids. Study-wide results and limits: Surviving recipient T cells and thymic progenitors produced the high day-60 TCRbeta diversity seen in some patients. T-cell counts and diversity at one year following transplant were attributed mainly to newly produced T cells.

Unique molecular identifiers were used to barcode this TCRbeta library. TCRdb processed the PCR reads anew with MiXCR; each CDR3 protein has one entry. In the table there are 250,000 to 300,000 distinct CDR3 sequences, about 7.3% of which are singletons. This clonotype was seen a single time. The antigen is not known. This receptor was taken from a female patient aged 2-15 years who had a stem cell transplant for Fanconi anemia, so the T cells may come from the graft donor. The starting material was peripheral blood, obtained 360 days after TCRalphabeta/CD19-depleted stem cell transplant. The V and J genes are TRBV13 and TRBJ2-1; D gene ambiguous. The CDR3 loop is CASSPYSSLSYNEQFF. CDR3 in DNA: TGTGCCAGCAGCCCATACTCGTCCCTATCCTACAATGAGCAGTTCTTC.